These 32 T cell receptor beta chains were sequenced from one sample in a study of CD8 T cells in Susac syndrome. Random hexamers primed reverse transcription of roughly 0.5 to 1 ug RNA. MiXCR, run by TCRdb on the immunoSEQ multiplex PCR reads, gives a single entry per CDR3 protein. The sample lists approximately 150,000 distinct CDR3 sequences, 90% to 95% occurring once. Sequencing used CD4+ T cells from PBMCs. Receptors were obtained from a human donor in good health.

This clonotype was seen only once. This chain uses TRBV20-1 with TRBJ1-1, with D unclear. Germline loops: CDR1 DFQATT, CDR2 SNEGSKA (reference sequence). The V gene lost 6 bases and the J gene lost 2 bases, with 7 bases spanning the gap. This CDR3 has 11 residues. The CDR3 loop is CSADTNTEAFF. In DNA form, the CDR3 reads TGCAGTGCAGACACAAACACTGAAGCTTTCTTT.

The chain couples TRBV5-4 to TRBJ2-2; possible D gene TRBD2, 6 bases. CDR1 is SGHNT and CDR2 is YYREEE in the germline V gene (reference sequence). The CDR3 is made up of 16 amino acids. CDR3 sequence reads: CAFRIGIFGGTGELFF. In DNA form, the CDR3 reads TGTGCTTTTCGTATTGGGATTTTCGGGGGCACCGGGGAGCTGTTTTTT.

V and J are TRBV5-1 and TRBJ1-6; 8 nucleotides align to TRBD1. There are 17 residues in the CDR3. Germline trimming cut 4 bases from V and 4 bases from J; bases unmatched to any gene: 10. The germline V gene has CDR1 SGHRS and CDR2 YFSETQ. The CDR3, as DNA: TGCGCCAGCAGCCCAAGGCCGACAGGGGCGTATAATTCACCCCTCCACTTT. This codes for CASSPRPTGAYNSPLHF.

This sequence joins TRBV6-1 and TRBJ1-6; D possibly corresponds to TRBD1 (5 bases). In germline, CDR1 is MNHNS, CDR2 SASEGT. V gave up 3 bases and J gave up 3 bases, with 9 bases separating them. CDR3 length: 15 residues. For the CDR3, the DNA is TGTGCCAGCAGTGAGGCAGGGATCTATAATTCACCCCTCCACTTT. Residues: CASSEAGIYNSPLHF.

The V gene is TRBV3-1, the J gene TRBJ2-7; D remains ambiguous. The CDR3 spans 12 residues. Germline V lookup: CDR1 LGHDT, CDR2 YNNKEL (reference sequence). Between the trimmed V and J ends, which lost 0 bases and 2 bases, there was a span of 2 bases. CDR3 region: CASSQETYEQYF. The CDR3 DNA follows: TGTGCCAGCAGCCAAGAAACCTACGAGCAGTACTTC.

A single count supports this clonotype. This rearrangement joins TRBV18 to TRBJ2-3, with TRBD2 matching 8 bases. With 5 bases clipped from V and 0 bases from J, the junction kept 4 bases outside the gene matches. The CDR3 extends over 15 amino acids. Germline loops: CDR1 KGHSH, CDR2 LQKENI. The CDR3 DNA follows: TGTGCCAGCTCAAATAGCGGGGTCAGCACAGATACGCAGTATTTT. Amino acid sequence: CASSNSGVSTDTQYF.

This clonotype appeared a few times. The gene calls are TRBV5-4 and TRBJ2-7; D is perhaps TRBD1 or TRBD2 (5 bases each). The CDR3 has 16 residues. The germline V gene has CDR1 SGHNT and CDR2 YYREEE (reference sequence). The germline V and J ends were trimmed by 4 bases and 0 bases, with 17 bases remaining between them. This CDR3 is CASSRDPSFRSYEQYF. The DNA of the CDR3 is TGTGCCAGCAGCCGGGACCCGTCCTTTCGCTCCTACGAGCAGTACTTC.

The chain carries TRBV12-3 or TRBV12-4 and TRBJ2-3; D is undetermined. This CDR3 comprises 11 residues. Trimming cost V 6 bases and J 6 bases, with 7 bases left between them. Written as DNA, the CDR3 is TGTGCCAGCAGATTTCGGGATACGCAGTATTTT. Protein sequence: CASRFRDTQYF.

This chain's CDR3 is CASSPPLGQNEKLFF. The CDR3 region has the DNA TGTGCCAGCAGTCCCCCTTTGGGACAGAATGAAAAACTGTTTTTT. The genes are TRBV2 and TRBJ1-4; 7 bases are shared with TRBD1. Germline trimming cut 5 bases from V and 5 bases from J; bases unmatched to any gene: 8. The CDR3 runs to 15 residues. In germline, CDR1 is SNHLY, CDR2 FYNNEI.

The J gene is TRBJ2-3, the V gene TRBV19, with D possibly called TRBD1 or TRBD2 (6 bases each). The CDR3 is 17 amino acids. The ends were cut back, 7 bases at V and 0 bases at J, with 20 bases in the middle. Germline loops: CDR1 LNHDA, CDR2 SQIVND (reference sequence). The chain's CDR3 is CASTLNRGPASTDTQYF. CDR3 DNA: TGTGCCAGTACCTTAAACCGGGGGCCGGCTAGCACAGATACGCAGTATTTT.

CDR3 loop: CASSVQGTTNTGELFF. The DNA of the CDR3 is TGTGCCAGCAGCGTTCAGGGGACGACGAACACCGGGGAGCTGTTTTTT. This chain connects TRBV7-2 to TRBJ2-2; TRBD1 might be the D (6 bases). Germline values: CDR1 SGHTA, CDR2 FQGNSA. The CDR3 contains 16 residues. V was shortened by 5 bases and J by 0 bases, with 13 bases between the two germline ends. The complete variable domain, with remaining parts taken from reference TRBV7-2 and TRBJ2-2, reads GAGVSQSPSNKVTEKGKDVELRCDPISGHTALYWYRQSLGQGLEFLIYFQGNSAPDKSGLPSDRFSAERTGGSVSTLTIQRTQQEDSAVYLCASSVQGTTNTGELFFGEGSRLTVL.

The chain links TRBV6-5 to TRBJ1-2, with D perhaps matching TRBD1 (6 bases). This CDR3 is built from 13 residues. V was cut by 10 bases and J by 8 bases, with 20 bases left in between. The germline V gene encodes CDR1 MNHEY and CDR2 SVGAGI. The DNA of the CDR3 is TGTGCCACCGTGACTCCAGGGGTCCTCGGCTACACCTTC. Amino acids: CATVTPGVLGYTF.

The chain is built from TRBV6-1 and TRBJ2-3; 11 nucleotides line up with TRBD2. V lost 4 bases to trimming and J lost 1 base; unmatched junction nucleotides: 4. CDR1 and CDR2 (germline): MNHNS, SASEGT. The CDR3 extends over 16 amino acids. The CDR3 DNA is TGTGCCAGCAGTGCCAAGACTAGCGGGGGCACAGATACGCAGTATTTT. This sequence encodes CASSAKTSGGTDTQYF.

The V and J genes are TRBV25-1 and TRBJ2-7; no firm D call. Trimming left V 2 bases short and J 8 bases short, with 10 bases between. CDR1 and CDR2 from the germline V gene are MGHDK and SYGVNS. The CDR3 has 12 residues. CDR3 sequence: CASSENSVKQYF. The CDR3 nucleotides read TGTGCCAGCAGTGAAAACTCAGTTAAGCAGTACTTC.

V usage is TRBV5-6 and J usage is TRBJ2-4; a weak D match, TRBD2 (6 bases). CDR1 SGHDT and CDR2 YYEEEE come from the germline V gene. The CDR3 runs 15 residues. The V end lost 0 bases, the J end lost 14 bases, and 21 bases lay between the germline ends. The CDR3 spells CASSLGAGTSPREYF. The CDR3 bases are TGTGCCAGCAGCTTGGGAGCGGGCACATCCCCTCGGGAGTACTTC.

The chain joins TRBV5-1 to TRBJ1-2; weak D call: TRBD1 (6 bases). The V gene's germline CDR1 is SGHRS and CDR2 YFSETQ. The V end was cut by 4 bases, the J end by 7 bases, with 11 bases between. The CDR3 has 12 residues. CDR3 region: CASSAGQTGYTF. DNA of the CDR3: TGCGCCAGCAGCGCGGGACAAACTGGCTACACCTTC.

V gene TRBV5-1 combines with J gene TRBJ1-4; 7 bases map to TRBD1. The CDR3 is 15 amino acids. J was trimmed by 6 bases and V by 4 bases; bases with no gene match: 9. CDR1 and CDR2 from the germline V gene are SGHRS and YFSETQ. Written as DNA, the CDR3 is TGCGCCAGCAGCCCGGAGGGACAGCCAGATGAAAAACTGTTTTTT. It codes for CASSPEGQPDEKLFF.

Turning to this clonotype: One end of the junction fails to match germline, which may point to a read error. The chain carries TRBV4-2 and TRBJ1-6; D is uncertain. This CDR3 is 14 amino acids long. Germline CDR1 reads LGHNA; CDR2 reads YNFKEQ. CDR3 region: CASSQGGFGSPLHF. CDR3 DNA sequence: TGTGCCAGCAGCCAAGGAGGGTTCGGATCACCCCTCCATTTT.

The chain joins TRBV9 to TRBJ2-1; the match to TRBD2 covers 14 bases. In germline, CDR1 is SGDLS, CDR2 YYNGEE. CDR3 length: 17 amino acids. V lost 0 bases to trimming and J lost 4 bases; unmatched junction nucleotides: 3. CDR3 residues: CASSVGGLAGGYNEQFF. CDR3 nucleotides: TGTGCCAGCAGCGTAGGTGGACTAGCGGGGGGATACAATGAGCAGTTCTTC.

V and J are TRBV6-1 and TRBJ1-1; no clear D. V dropped 1 base and J dropped 5 bases, with 11 bases sitting between them. Per the germline V gene, CDR1 is MNHNS and CDR2 is SASEGT. This CDR3 comprises 14 residues. The CDR3 coding sequence is TGTGCCAGCAGTGAAGGCGGGGTTTGGACTGAAGCTTTCTTT. Protein product: CASSEGGVWTEAFF.

The chain couples TRBV7-3 to TRBJ1-1; no clear D. There are 14 residues in the CDR3. Germline values: CDR1 SGHTA, CDR2 FQGTGA. Between the trimmed V and J ends, which lost 4 bases and 1 base, there was a span of 10 bases. The CDR3 protein is CASSSNGPNTEAFF. CDR3 coding DNA: TGTGCCAGCAGCTCGAACGGCCCGAACACTGAAGCTTTCTTT.

V usage is TRBV6-5 and J usage is TRBJ1-6, with a tentative D call TRBD1 (5 bases). The CDR3 contains 14 residues. Trimming pared 9 bases from V and 7 bases from J, leaving 16 bases between. CDR1 MNHEY and CDR2 SVGAGI come from the germline V gene. CDR3 residues: CASSKGRINSPLHF. Written as DNA, the CDR3 is TGTGCCAGTTCAAAGGGACGGATAAATTCACCCCTCCACTTT.

The V call is TRBV7-2, the J call TRBJ2-5; 9 bases align to TRBD2. Looked up from germline, CDR1 is SGHTA and CDR2 is FQGNSA. V was pared by 2 bases and J by 3 bases, with 7 bases of the junction left unmatched. This CDR3 has 16 residues. DNA of the CDR3: TGTGCCAGCAGCTTAAGTCGAGCGGGGGGAAAAGAGACCCAGTACTTC. It encodes CASSLSRAGGKETQYF.

The rearrangement links TRBV30 to TRBJ1-2; D gene uncertain. The CDR3 spans 13 residues. Germline values: CDR1 GTSNPN, CDR2 SVGIG (reference sequence). Trimming cost V 5 bases and J 3 bases, with 13 bases left between them. CDR3 loop: CAWYSGTDYGYTF. The CDR3 nucleotides are TGTGCCTGGTACTCCGGAACAGACTATGGCTACACCTTC. Full variable domain (rest looked up from reference TRBV30 and TRBJ1-2): SQTIHQWPATLVQPVGSPLSLECTVEGTSNPNLYWYRQAAGRGLQLLFYSVGIGQISSEVPQNLSASRPQDRQFILSSKKLLLSDSGFYLCAWYSGTDYGYTFGSGTRLTVV.

This clonotype was detected only once. This chain uses TRBV4-2 with TRBJ1-2; TRBD1 is a possible D gene (6 bases). The germline gives CDR1 LGHNA, CDR2 YNFKEQ. The CDR3 runs 19 residues. V was trimmed by 0 bases and J by 8 bases, leaving 28 bases between them. CDR3 in DNA: TGTGCCAGCAGCCAAGATCCAAGATTTCGGGACAACCCATCGATCGGCTACACCTTC. It specifies CASSQDPRFRDNPSIGYTF.

The rearrangement links TRBV12-3 or TRBV12-4 to TRBJ2-5; tentatively, D is TRBD1 (6 bases). Trimming stripped 6 bases from V and 5 bases from J, with 22 bases between. The CDR3 loop spans 16 amino acids. The CDR3 nucleotides read TGTGCCAGCAGCCGGATTGGGGGCATACTTACGGAGACCCAGTACTTC. It translates to CASSRIGGILTETQYF.

V gene TRBV20-1 combines with J gene TRBJ2-5; weak D call: TRBD2 (5 bases). Germline-derived CDR1 and CDR2 are DFQATT and SNEGSKA (reference sequence). V was pared by 3 bases and J by 5 bases, with 19 bases between. The CDR3 extends over 15 amino acids. The DNA of the CDR3 is TGCAGTGCTAGGAGGTTCGGGGATAACGATGAGACCCAGTACTTC. Translating it yields CSARRFGDNDETQYF.

This chain links TRBV20-1 with TRBJ2-4; D perhaps matches TRBD2 (5 bases). Germline V CDR1 and CDR2: DFQATT, SNEGSKA (reference sequence). The V and J ends lost 6 bases and 3 bases respectively, with 12 bases between them. The CDR3 has 13 residues. CDR3 nucleotide sequence: TGCAGTGCCGAATATGCGGGCAAAAACATTCAGTACTTC. Amino acid sequence: CSAEYAGKNIQYF.

This clonotype has more than one count but fewer than ten. The CDR3, as DNA: TGTGCCAGCAGTTTACAGGAATATGGCTACACCTTC. Translation: CASSLQEYGYTF. V is TRBV12-3 or TRBV12-4 and J is TRBJ1-2; D unresolved. This CDR3 contains 12 residues. Trimming cost V 2 bases and J 5 bases, with 6 bases left between them.

The V and J genes are TRBV30 and TRBJ2-3; no clear D gene. The V gene lost 0 bases and the J gene lost 10 bases, with 8 bases spanning the gap. This CDR3 contains 11 residues. Looked up from germline, CDR1 is GTSNPN and CDR2 is SVGIG (reference sequence). CDR3 bases: TGTGCCTGGAGTGTGGCAGCCGCGCAGTATTTT. It is translated as CAWSVAAAQYF.

The chain links TRBV20-1 to TRBJ2-3; D call uncertain. The CDR3 runs 12 residues. Germline CDR1 and CDR2: DFQATT and SNEGSKA (reference sequence). CDR3 loop: CCFGRSTDTQYF. CDR3 in DNA: TGCTGCTTTGGGCGGAGCACAGATACGCAGTATTTT.

CDR3 sequence: CASSKYTTLPRGGETQYF. DNA for the CDR3: TGTGCCAGCAGCAAATACACTACCCTCCCAAGAGGCGGGGAGACCCAGTACTTC. The rearrangement uses TRBV21-1 and TRBJ2-5; TRBD2, the table's D call, was not compared with the DNA. TRBV21-1 is flagged as a pseudogene. This CDR3 has 18 amino acids.